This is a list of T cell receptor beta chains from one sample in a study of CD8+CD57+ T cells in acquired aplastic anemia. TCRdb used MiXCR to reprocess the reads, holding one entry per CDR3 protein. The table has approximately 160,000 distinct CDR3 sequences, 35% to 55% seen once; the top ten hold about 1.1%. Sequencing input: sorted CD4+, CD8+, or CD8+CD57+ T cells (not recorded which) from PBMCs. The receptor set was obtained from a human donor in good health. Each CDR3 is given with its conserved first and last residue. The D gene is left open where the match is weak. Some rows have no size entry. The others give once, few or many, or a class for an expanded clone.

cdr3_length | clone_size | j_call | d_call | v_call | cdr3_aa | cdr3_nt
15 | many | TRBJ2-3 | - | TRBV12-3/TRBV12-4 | CASSRVGSSTDTQYF | TGTGCCAGCAGTCGGGTGGGGTCTAGCACAGATACGCAGTATTTT
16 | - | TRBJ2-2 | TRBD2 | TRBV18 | CASSRNGGANTGELFF | TGTGCCAGCTCCCGAAACGGGGGGGCGAACACCGGGGAGCTGTTTTTT
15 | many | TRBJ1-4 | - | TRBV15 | CATSRGRQVAEKLFF | TGTGCCACCAGCAGAGGCAGACAGGTAGCTGAAAAACTGTTTTTT
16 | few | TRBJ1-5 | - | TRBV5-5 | CASRPPGRVLGQPQHF | TGTGCCAGCAGACCCCCCGGGAGGGTATTAGGTCAGCCCCAGCATTTT
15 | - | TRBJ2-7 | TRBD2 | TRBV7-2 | CASVPSGSYSYEQYF | TGTGCCAGCGTCCCTAGCGGGAGTTACTCCTACGAGCAGTACTTC
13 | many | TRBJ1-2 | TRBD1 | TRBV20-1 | CSAPDRANYGYTF | TGCAGTGCCCCGGACAGGGCGAACTATGGCTACACCTTC
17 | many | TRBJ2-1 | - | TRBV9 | CASSAQERAGRKNEQFF | TGTGCCAGCAGCGCCCAAGAAAGGGCAGGCCGGAAAAATGAGCAGTTCTTC
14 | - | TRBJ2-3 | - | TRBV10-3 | CAISWTNPTDTQYF | TGTGCCATCAGTTGGACTAACCCCACAGATACGCAGTATTTT
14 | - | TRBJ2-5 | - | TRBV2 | CASSAVGGQETQYF | TGTGCCAGCAGTGCGGTGGGGGGGCAGGAGACCCAGTACTTC
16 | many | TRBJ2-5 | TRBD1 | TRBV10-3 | CAISAYLIQGQETQYF | TGTGCCATCAGTGCCTACTTAATTCAGGGACAGGAGACCCAGTACTTC
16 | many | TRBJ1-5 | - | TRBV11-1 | CASSLAGSAAVIPQHF | TGTGCCAGCAGCTTAGCGGGATCGGCAGCTGTGATCCCCCAGCATTTT
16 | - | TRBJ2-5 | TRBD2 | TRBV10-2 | CASSRGLAGGLETQYF | TGCGCCAGCAGTCGGGGACTAGCGGGGGGGCTAGAGACCCAGTACTTC
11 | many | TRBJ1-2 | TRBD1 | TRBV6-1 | CANRGNYGYTF | TGTGCCAACAGGGGGAACTATGGCTACACCTTC
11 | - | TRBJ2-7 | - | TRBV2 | CASSERYEQYF | TGTGCCAGCAGTGAACGCTACGAGCAGTACTTC
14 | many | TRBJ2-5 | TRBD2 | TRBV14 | CASRAGESGKTQYF | TGTGCCAGCCGAGCGGGGGAGTCGGGGAAGACCCAGTACTTC
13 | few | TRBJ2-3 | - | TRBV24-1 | CATGRGLTDTQYF | TGTGCCACCGGGAGGGGGCTCACAGATACGCAGTATTTT
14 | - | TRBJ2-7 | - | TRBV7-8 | CASSKPGLSHEQYF | TGTGCCAGCAGCAAGCCGGGCCTGTCCCACGAGCAGTACTTC
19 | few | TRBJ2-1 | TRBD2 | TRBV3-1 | CASSPDGTSGRVSYNEQFF | TGTGCCAGCAGCCCAGACGGGACTAGCGGGAGGGTATCCTACAATGAGCAGTTCTTC
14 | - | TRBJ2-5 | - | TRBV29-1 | CASSPPMGGETQYF | TGTGCCAGCAGCCCGCCTATGGGCGGAGAGACCCAGTACTTC
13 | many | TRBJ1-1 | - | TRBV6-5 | CASSYEAYTEAFF | TGTGCCAGCAGTTACGAGGCGTACACTGAAGCTTTCTTT
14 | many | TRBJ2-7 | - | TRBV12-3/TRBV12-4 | CASSFPQGLGEQYF | TGTGCCAGCAGTTTCCCCCAGGGGTTGGGAGAGCAGTACTTC
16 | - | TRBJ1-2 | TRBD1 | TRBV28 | CASSRDRAALHCGYTF | TGTGCCAGCAGCCGGGACAGGGCCGCCCTTCACTGTGGCTACACCTTC
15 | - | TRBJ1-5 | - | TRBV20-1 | CSASASGKENQPQHF | TGCAGTGCTAGCGCCTCAGGGAAGGAAAATCAGCCCCAGCATTTT
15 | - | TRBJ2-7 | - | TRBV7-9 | CASSLAVSENYEQYF | TGTGCCAGCAGCTTAGCGGTTAGCGAGAACTACGAGCAGTACTTC
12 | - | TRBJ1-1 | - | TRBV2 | CASSGGRTEAFF | TGTGCCAGCAGTGGTGGGCGGACTGAAGCTTTCTTT
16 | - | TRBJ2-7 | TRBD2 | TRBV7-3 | CASSLSRASGNNEQYF | TGTGCCAGCAGCTTAAGCAGGGCTAGCGGGAACAACGAGCAGTACTTC